The 31 T cell receptor beta chains listed next were all sequenced from one sample in a study of CD8+ T cells in alopecia areata (dated by TCRdb to about 2018). The library came from the immunoSEQ multiplex PCR assay. RNA was extracted from all samples and reverse transcribed into cDNA, which served as template for TCR sequencing. Held by TCRdb, this immuneACCESS table contains in-frame sequences only and omits some clones. Under half of the omission traces to an unresolved V gene where checked; the cause of the rest is unknown. This sample has over 200,000 clones in its table, and more than 45% of those were observed once. 0.45% of the sample rests with the top ten. What the time point label conveys for this sample: baseline before oral tofacitinib. The sequencing used CD4+ T cells sorted from blood, collected at week 0. Source of these receptors: a human donor with alopecia areata.

The V call is TRBV30, the J call TRBJ1-1; TRBD1 is a possible D gene (5 bases). The germline V gene has CDR1 GTSNPN and CDR2 SVGIG (reference sequence). The CDR3 length is 15 residues. V lost 5 bases and J 3 bases, leaving 19 bases between the germline ends. The CDR3 nucleotides are TGTGCCTGGTCCCGGCGGGGGTTGGGTGACACTGAAGCTTTCTTT. Translation: CAWSRRGLGDTEAFF.

The V gene is TRBV5-1, the J gene TRBJ2-7; 7 bases line up with TRBD2. V lost 0 bases and J lost 3; bases outside the gene matches: 3. This CDR3 comprises 14 residues. Germline CDR1 is SGHRS and CDR2 is YFSETQ. CDR3 sequence: CASSLGGSFYEQYF. DNA of the CDR3: TGCGCCAGCAGCTTGGGCGGGAGTTTCTACGAGCAGTACTTC. Variable domain in full (rest from reference TRBV5-1 and TRBJ2-7): KAGVTQTPRYLIKTRGQQVTLSCSPISGHRSVSWYQQTPGQGLQFLFEYFSETQRNKGNFPGRFSGRQFSNSRSEMNVSTLELGDSALYLCASSLGGSFYEQYFGPGTRLTVT.

This clone was seen a few times. The rearrangement links TRBV29-1 to TRBJ2-5; D might be TRBD1 (6 bases). Germline lookup yields CDR1 SQVTM and CDR2 ANQGSEA. V was cut by 7 bases and J by 5 bases, with 11 bases left in between. The length of the CDR3 is 11 residues. Here the CDR3 DNA reads TGCAGCGGCAGGGGACGCGAGACCCAGTACTTC. Translation: CSGRGRETQYF.

This chain joins TRBV6-6 and TRBJ1-2; unclear D gene. In germline, CDR1 is MNHNY, CDR2 SVGAGI (reference sequence). V lost 0 bases to trimming and J lost 6 bases, with 14 bases between them. This CDR3 has 15 amino acids. DNA of the CDR3: TGTGCCAGCAGTTACTCGGACCTACGAGGGCATGGCTACACCTTC. This sequence encodes CASSYSDLRGHGYTF.

The J gene is TRBJ1-5, the V gene TRBV30; D is undetermined. The length of the CDR3 is 15 residues. V lost 0 bases to trimming and J lost 2 bases, with 11 bases between them. Germline-derived CDR1 and CDR2 are GTSNPN and SVGIG (reference sequence). CDR3 residues: CAWSVEGSGNQPQHF. As DNA, the CDR3 is TGTGCCTGGAGTGTAGAAGGCTCGGGCAATCAGCCCCAGCATTTT.

This chain links TRBV30 with TRBJ2-3; TRBD2 matches at 9 bases. V was clipped by 5 bases and J by 0 bases; unmatched bases: 12. CDR1 and CDR2 from the germline V gene are GTSNPN and SVGIG (reference sequence). The CDR3 runs to 17 residues. DNA of the CDR3: TGTGCCTGGGGAAGCGGGAGGATGGTAGGGAGCACAGATACGCAGTATTTT. This codes for CAWGSGRMVGSTDTQYF.

The chain employs TRBV7-3 and TRBJ2-1; D is uncertain. Germline V gene sequence: CDR1 SGHTA, CDR2 FQGTGA. CDR3 length: 16 amino acids. V lost 5 bases, J lost 3 bases, and 17 bases lay in between. The CDR3 spells CASSPVRSLNYNEQFF. CDR3 nucleotide sequence: TGTGCCAGCAGCCCAGTAAGGAGTCTGAACTACAATGAGCAGTTCTTC.

V gene TRBV4-1 combines with J gene TRBJ1-4, with D uncertain. V was pared by 6 bases and J by 3 bases, with 8 bases between. The CDR3 length is 13 residues. Germline assignment: CDR1 MGHRA and CDR2 YSYEKL. The CDR3 here is CASSRDPNEKLFF. The CDR3 DNA is TGCGCCAGCAGTCGGGATCCTAATGAAAAACTGTTTTTT.

This clone has a handful of counts. The CDR3 nucleotides are TGTGCCATCAGTGAGTCGACTCTTCGGAGGACTGAAGCTTTCTTT. It is translated as CAISESTLRRTEAFF. The V call is TRBV10-3, the J call TRBJ1-1; no reliable D call. CDR1 is ENHRY, CDR2 SYGVKD, per germline. This CDR3 is 15 amino acids long. The ends were cut back, 0 bases at V and 5 bases at J, with 13 bases in the middle.

This clone was counted between two and nine times. The sample contains more than one DNA sequence encoding this CDR3. The J gene is TRBJ2-7, the V gene TRBV13; the match to TRBD1 covers 10 bases. Trimming took 5 bases from V and 0 from J; bases not matched to a gene: 4. Looked up from germline, CDR1 is PRHDT and CDR2 is FYEKMQ (reference sequence). This CDR3 is built from 15 residues. In nucleotides, the CDR3 is TGTGCCAGCAGCCCCGGGACAGGGGACTCCTACGAGCAGTACTTC. Its translation: CASSPGTGDSYEQYF.

This clone was recorded at least ten times. This sequence joins TRBV9 and TRBJ1-3; D is unclear. Per the germline V gene, CDR1 is SGDLS and CDR2 is YYNGEE. This CDR3 spans 12 amino acids. With 0 bases removed from V and 3 bases from J, the gap between germline ends came to 1 base. CDR3 bases: TGTGCCAGCAGCGTAGTTGGAAACACCATATATTTT. Protein product: CASSVVGNTIYF.

This chain links TRBV21-1 with TRBJ1-1; the D call in the table, TRBD1, was not verified against the DNA. TRBV21-1 is a recognized pseudogene. This CDR3 spans 15 amino acids. The CDR3 DNA reads as TGTGCCCTTAGCGGTCAGGGGGCTCAGGGCACTGAAGCTTTCTTT. It codes for CALSGQGAQGTEAFF.

V usage is TRBV29-1 and J usage is TRBJ2-2; TRBD2 is a possible D gene (6 bases). With 4 bases removed from V and 4 bases from J, the gap between germline ends came to 13 bases. This CDR3 region has 14 residues. Germline loops: CDR1 SQVTM, CDR2 ANQGSEA. CDR3 amino acids: CSVAWGEITGELFF. In DNA, the CDR3 is TGCAGCGTTGCGTGGGGGGAAATCACCGGGGAGCTGTTTTTT.

The CDR3 nucleotides are TGTGCTAGTGGTCCTTTGGGTGGGGAGCTGTTTTTT. Amino acid sequence: CASGPLGGELFF. This chain joins TRBV12-5 and TRBJ2-2; D call uncertain. Germline V lookup: CDR1 LGHNT, CDR2 FRNRAP. The CDR3 contains 12 residues. V lost 5 bases and J 8 bases, leaving 9 bases between the germline ends.

This sequence joins TRBV27 and TRBJ1-2; 8 positions match TRBD1. Per the germline V gene, CDR1 is MNHEY and CDR2 is SMNVEV (reference sequence). This CDR3 has 15 amino acids. V lost 5 bases to trimming and J lost 6 bases; unmatched junction nucleotides: 11. CDR3 sequence (DNA): TGTGCCAGCAGTGTAGAGGACAGGGATATCCATGGCTACACCTTC. Residues: CASSVEDRDIHGYTF.

This rearrangement joins TRBV6-6 to TRBJ2-7; D is possibly TRBD2 (6 bases). The V gene lost 0 bases and the J gene lost 0 bases, with 12 bases spanning the gap. CDR3 length equals 16 residues. CDR1 MNHNY and CDR2 SVGAGI come from the germline V gene (reference sequence). The CDR3 region has the DNA TGTGCCAGCAGTTACTCGGCGGGGCGGAGCTCCTACGAGCAGTACTTC. Translated, it gives CASSYSAGRSSYEQYF.

The genes are TRBV4-1 and TRBJ1-2, with 9 bases identical to TRBD1. The CDR3 is made up of 15 amino acids. J was trimmed by 7 bases and V by 4 bases; bases with no gene match: 10. Germline V gene lookup returns CDR1 MGHRA and CDR2 YSYEKL. CDR3 nucleotide sequence: TGCGCCAGCAGCCCGACCGGGACAGGGATGCGTGGCTACACCTTC. Protein sequence: CASSPTGTGMRGYTF.

The chain is built from TRBV25-1 and TRBJ1-1, with a possible D match to TRBD1 (5 bases). Germline CDR1 MGHDK, CDR2 SYGVNS. The V end was cut by 11 bases, the J end by 3 bases, with 13 bases between. The CDR3 runs to 12 residues. CDR3 sequence: CAAQERDTEAFF. As DNA, the CDR3 is TGTGCCGCACAGGAAAGGGACACTGAAGCTTTCTTT.

This clone was recorded many times. This chain uses TRBV7-3 with TRBJ2-1; TRBD2 matches 10 bases. With 4 bases clipped from V and 4 bases from J, the junction kept 4 bases outside the gene matches. The V gene's germline CDR1 is SGHTA and CDR2 FQGTGA. The CDR3 sequence is 15 residues long. CDR3 in amino acids: CASSSGTSEYNEQFF. In nucleotides, the CDR3 is TGTGCCAGCAGCTCCGGGACTAGCGAGTACAATGAGCAGTTCTTC.

The V and J genes are TRBV30 and TRBJ2-7, with TRBD1 identical over 7 bases. The germline gives CDR1 GTSNPN, CDR2 SVGIG (reference sequence). Unmatched junction bases numbered 10, after V lost 5 bases and J lost 6 bases. CDR3 length: 13 residues. The CDR3 sequence: CAWGGQVVGEQYF. The CDR3 DNA is TGTGCCTGGGGCGGACAGGTGGTCGGCGAGCAGTACTTC.

The chain employs TRBV9 and TRBJ2-3; 7 bases map to TRBD2. Germline V lookup: CDR1 SGDLS, CDR2 YYNGEE. CDR3 length: 15 amino acids. The V gene end was trimmed by 4 bases and the J gene end by 5 bases; junction bases not matched to a gene: 10. The CDR3 region has the DNA TGTGCCAGCAGCACTCGCGGCGGGAGTGTAGATACGCAGTATTTT. Encoded protein: CASSTRGGSVDTQYF.

In this sample, this clone turned up a few times. The V and J genes are TRBV6-1 and TRBJ2-1; D perhaps matches TRBD2 (6 bases). V gave up 6 bases and J gave up 0 bases, with 12 bases separating them. The CDR3 length is 15 residues. Looked up from germline, CDR1 is MNHNS and CDR2 is SASEGT. The CDR3 loop reads CASRGRRSSYNEQFF. Written as DNA, the CDR3 is TGTGCCAGCAGAGGGAGGCGGAGCTCCTACAATGAGCAGTTCTTC.

The J gene is TRBJ1-2, the V gene TRBV30; unclear D gene. Between the trimmed V and J ends, which lost 0 bases and 3 bases, there was a span of 5 bases. CDR1 and CDR2 from the germline V gene are GTSNPN and SVGIG (reference sequence). CDR3 length: 12 amino acids. CDR3: CAWSVSHYGYTF. CDR3 sequence (DNA): TGTGCCTGGAGTGTATCCCACTATGGCTACACCTTC.

The chain couples TRBV29-1 to TRBJ1-1, with no clear D. Germline values: CDR1 SQVTM, CDR2 ANQGSEA. Trimming stripped 1 base from V and 5 bases from J, with 14 bases between. The CDR3 totals 14 residues. The CDR3 spells CSVEVGQSRTEAFF. The CDR3 bases are TGCAGCGTTGAAGTAGGCCAGTCGAGGACTGAAGCTTTCTTT. Looking up the rest from reference TRBV29-1 and TRBJ1-1 gives the full variable domain: SAVISQKPSRDICQRGTSLTIQCQVDSQVTMMFWYRQQPGQSLTLIATANQGSEATYESGFVIDKFPISRPNLTFSTLTVSNMSPEDSSIYLCSVEVGQSRTEAFFGQGTRLTVV.

This clone occurred a few times. The genes are TRBV7-9 and TRBJ1-5; 8 nucleotides match TRBD1. V gave up 3 bases and J gave up 4 bases; unmatched junction bases: 2. In germline, CDR1 is SEHNR, CDR2 FQNEAQ (reference sequence). The CDR3 spans 14 residues. The CDR3 DNA follows: TGTGCCAGCAGCTTTGACAGGGGAAATCAGCCCCAGCATTTT. Encoded protein: CASSFDRGNQPQHF.

V usage is TRBV19 and J usage is TRBJ1-2; the D is unclear. The ends were cut back, 3 bases at V and 7 bases at J, with 12 bases in the middle. This CDR3 has 13 amino acids. Germline-derived CDR1 and CDR2 are LNHDA and SQIVND (reference sequence). This chain's CDR3 is CASSMVPEGGYTF. As DNA, the CDR3 is TGTGCCAGTAGTATGGTGCCCGAGGGTGGCTACACCTTC.

DNA of the CDR3: TGTGCCAGCAGCTTAGGACAGGACTATGGCTACACCTTC. This gives the protein CASSLGQDYGYTF. The gene calls are TRBV7-9 and TRBJ1-2, with D tentatively TRBD1 (6 bases). V lost 1 base and J 3 bases, leaving 6 bases between the germline ends. This CDR3 contains 13 residues. CDR1 and CDR2 from the germline V gene are SEHNR and FQNEAQ (reference sequence).

The chain recombines TRBV29-1 with TRBJ2-6; D ambiguous. This CDR3 is 13 amino acids long. Trimming removed 1 base from V and 3 bases from J, with 4 bases in between. Germline V gives CDR1 SQVTM, CDR2 ANQGSEA. For the CDR3, the DNA is TGCAGCGTTGAAGGGGATGGGGCCAACGTCCTGACTTTC. Its translation is CSVEGDGANVLTF.

J is TRBJ1-1 and V is TRBV20-1; a possible D gene is TRBD1 (5 bases). V was trimmed by 5 bases and J by 7 bases, leaving 11 bases between them. The CDR3 covers 11 residues. In germline, CDR1 is DFQATT, CDR2 SNEGSKA (reference sequence). This chain's CDR3 is CSAVKTVEAFF. In DNA form, the CDR3 reads TGCAGTGCTGTAAAGACAGTTGAAGCTTTCTTT.

The chain couples TRBV11-2 to TRBJ1-6, with 7 bases matching TRBD1. The CDR3 has 14 amino acids. Losses at the gene ends were 7 bases for V and 3 bases for J; bases not matched to a gene: 3. Per the germline V gene, CDR1 is SGHAT and CDR2 is FQNNGV. The CDR3 sequence: CASTRDSYNSPLHF. CDR3 sequence (DNA): TGTGCCAGCACGCGGGACAGCTATAATTCACCCCTCCACTTT.

The chain uses TRBV7-3 and TRBJ1-1, with TRBD1 matching 9 bases. V lost 5 bases, J lost 4 bases, and 2 bases stayed unmatched. The CDR3 covers 13 residues. From germline, CDR1 is SGHTA and CDR2 FQGTGA. CDR3 DNA sequence: TGTGCCAGCAGCCCGACAGGGGGCACTGAAGCTTTCTTT. As protein: CASSPTGGTEAFF.